The sequence of this T cell receptor beta chain was determined in a study of regulatory T cells in long-lasting Graves disease. This CDR3 has 12 amino acids. With 4 bases removed from V and 7 bases from J, the gap between germline ends came to 10 bases. CDR1 and CDR2 from the germline V gene are SNHLY and FYNNEI. Noted time point: newly diagnosed GD, antithyroid drugs for less than 3 months. PBMC RNA was the source of the TCR library. Investigators prepared the TCR beta libraries by applying iRepertoire HTBI primers and Arm-PCR of CDR3 regions. TCRdb re-called the multiplex PCR reads with MiXCR, one entry per CDR3 protein. The sample yields some 500,000 distinct CDR3 sequences, more than 15% seen once. The sample also formed part of further work on T cells in Graves' hyperthyroidism and ophthalmopathy.

This sequence was found in a woman aged 35-65 years with Graves disease. This chain joins TRBV2 and TRBJ1-2; D possibly corresponds to TRBD1 (5 bases). Sequencing was performed on peripheral blood mononuclear cells (PBMCs), taken at new diagnosis, from a patient treated with antithyroid drugs. DNA for the CDR3: TGTGCCAGCAGTGTACGGGACCTTGGCTACACCTTC. Its translation is CASSVRDLGYTF.